These T cell receptor beta chains were read from a single sample in a study of identical twins. TCRdb fed the 5' RACE reads into MiXCR, producing one record per CDR3 protein. In the table there are some 790,000 distinct CDR3 sequences, about 20% of which are singletons. This same sample was also taken into another study, of T cells expressing NK-cell markers.

Sequenced: PBMCs. The receptors originated from a woman aged 18-30 years in good health. Both conserved end residues are part of each CDR3. Rows may omit the clone size; those that give it use once, few, many or a size class.

length,V,size,CDR3
14,TRBV10-3,-,CAIRGGNSSYEQYF
14,TRBV3-1,-,CASSHSGWDTEAFF
15,TRBV15,few,CATSRDRKGGTEAFF
15,TRBV5-1,-,CASSSQDLGVTEAFF
16,TRBV7-9,-,CASIQTGAQFDSPLHF
16,TRBV3-1,few,CASSQDVSGHYYGYTF
13,TRBV18,-,CASASTVTYEQYF
12,TRBV29-1,-,CSVLRQGYEQYF
15,TRBV7-6,-,CASSDRDRAPGELFF
11,TRBV25-1,few,CASSQDYGYTF
15,TRBV12-3/TRBV12-4,-,CASSFRAGATDTQYF
14,TRBV5-6,-,CASSLVPTGETQYF
16,TRBV4-1,few,CASSHGQGVGNSPLHF
15,TRBV18,many,CASSPGTSGIGEQFF
14,TRBV5-1,-,CASSPIAGEHEQYF
14,TRBV6-5,-,CASSWGGRGNEQFF
15,TRBV29-1,few,CSVEDRPKGHTEAFF